Presented here are 28 T cell receptor beta chains from one specimen sequenced in a study of cytomegalovirus exposure and HLA in healthy donors. The method was immunoSEQ multiplex PCR; TCRdb's version includes in-frame clones alone and lacks a portion of them. The sample holds around 190,000 clones, 86% seen once. Sequenced: PBMCs. The source of these receptors is a woman under 30 in good health and CMV-seronegative.

The chain employs TRBV5-4 and TRBJ1-2; 9 positions agree with TRBD1. The CDR3 extends over 14 amino acids. CDR1 SGHNT and CDR2 YYREEE come from the germline V gene (reference sequence). The V gene end was trimmed by 3 bases and the J gene end by 8 bases; junction bases not matched to a gene: 8. The CDR3 DNA follows: TGTGCCAGCAGCTATGTACAGGGGGCCTTGGGCTACACCTTC. This gives the protein CASSYVQGALGYTF. Drawing the rest from reference TRBV5-4 and TRBJ1-2, the complete variable domain is ETGVTQSPTHLIKTRGQQVTLRCSSQSGHNTVSWYQQALGQGPQFIFQYYREEENGRGNFPPRFSGLQFPNYSSELNVNALELDDSALYLCASSYVQGALGYTFGSGTRLTVV.

This chain joins TRBV21-1 and TRBJ1-1; TRBD1, the D gene given by the table, was not confirmed from the DNA. TRBV21-1 is flagged as a pseudogene. This CDR3 is built from 15 residues. The CDR3 loop reads CASSKPTGMNTEAFF. CDR3 coding DNA: TGTGCCAGCAGCAAACCGACAGGGATGAACACTGAAGCTTTCTTT.

V is TRBV4-2 and J is TRBJ2-1; perhaps TRBD1 as D (6 bases). This CDR3 has 17 residues. Germline V lookup: CDR1 LGHNA, CDR2 YNFKEQ. The V end was cut by 4 bases, the J end by 5 bases, with 21 bases between. The CDR3 sequence is CASSRISTGRKDNEQFF. The CDR3 DNA follows: TGTGCCAGCAGCCGAATCTCGACAGGCAGGAAGGACAATGAGCAGTTCTTC.

The rearrangement links TRBV2 to TRBJ1-4; tentatively, D is TRBD1 (5 bases). The V end lost 6 bases, the J end lost 5 bases, and 10 bases lay between the germline ends. CDR3 length: 13 amino acids. Germline V gene sequence: CDR1 SNHLY, CDR2 FYNNEI. CDR3 in amino acids: CASSQGVNEKLFF. The CDR3 nucleotides read TGTGCCAGCAGCCAAGGGGTGAATGAAAAACTGTTTTTT.

This sequence joins TRBV15 and TRBJ2-7; TRBD1 agrees at 7 bases. Losses at the gene ends were 2 bases for V and 3 bases for J; bases not matched to a gene: 7. CDR3 size: 15 residues. Germline lookup yields CDR1 LNHNV and CDR2 YYDKDF (reference sequence). The CDR3 nucleotides read TGTGCCACCAGCAGACCACGGGCAGGGGGCTACGAGCAGTACTTC. Protein product: CATSRPRAGGYEQYF.

DNA of the CDR3: TGTGCCAGTAGTGGCGGGACTAGCGGGAGGGCCCTGGATACGCAGTATTTT. It translates to CASSGGTSGRALDTQYF. J is TRBJ2-3 and V is TRBV19, with 16 positions matching TRBD2. The junction had 8 bases not matched to a gene; V was cut back by 5 bases and J by 6 bases. The V gene's germline CDR1 is LNHDA and CDR2 SQIVND (reference sequence). The CDR3 has 17 residues.

In its sample, this clone was seen once. The chain links TRBV7-8 to TRBJ2-1, with 10 bases fitting TRBD1. V was pared by 5 bases and J by 7 bases, with 8 bases of the junction left unmatched. Germline assignment: CDR1 SGHVS and CDR2 FQNEAQ. This CDR3 has 15 residues. CDR3 sequence: CASSQNGQGVNEQFF. The DNA for the CDR3 is TGTGCCAGCAGCCAAAATGGACAGGGGGTAAATGAGCAGTTCTTC.

The rearrangement joins TRBV13 to TRBJ1-2; 7 positions match TRBD1. The CDR3 runs 15 residues. The V and J ends lost 5 bases and 5 bases, in that order; junction bases with no gene match: 11. Germline CDR1 is PRHDT and CDR2 is FYEKMQ (reference sequence). In DNA, the CDR3 is TGTGCCAGCAGCCGCGGGACAGCAACACCTTATGGCTACACCTTC. Its translation: CASSRGTATPYGYTF.

The CDR3 DNA sequence: TGTGCCAGCAGCTTACGCGGTGGCTACACCTTC. Protein product: CASSLRGGYTF. This chain joins TRBV5-4 and TRBJ1-2; D remains ambiguous. Germline V gives CDR1 SGHNT, CDR2 YYREEE (reference sequence). Trimming pared 2 bases from V and 7 bases from J, leaving 6 bases between. The CDR3 sequence is 11 residues long.

The chain recombines TRBV9 with TRBJ1-1, with 12 nucleotides matching TRBD1. This CDR3 is built from 16 residues. Per the germline V gene, CDR1 is SGDLS and CDR2 is YYNGEE. Trimming removed 4 bases from V and 8 bases from J; junction bases left unmatched: 12. CDR3 loop: CASSPTGTGGPQEAFF. For the CDR3, the DNA is TGTGCCAGCAGCCCTACCGGGACAGGGGGCCCCCAGGAAGCTTTCTTT.

The chain employs TRBV27 and TRBJ1-6, with D possibly being TRBD1 (6 bases). The length of the CDR3 is 15 residues. Germline loops: CDR1 MNHEY, CDR2 SMNVEV (reference sequence). V lost 7 bases and J 7 bases, leaving 17 bases between the germline ends. The DNA of the CDR3 is TGTGCCAGCACCCACGCACGGGGGGCGAATTCACCCCTCCACTTT. Residues: CASTHARGANSPLHF.

V and J are TRBV30 and TRBJ2-3; 7 bases map to TRBD2. V shed 5 bases, J shed 6 bases, and the junction held 14 bases outside the gene matches. Looked up from germline, CDR1 is GTSNPN and CDR2 is SVGIG (reference sequence). This CDR3 spans 15 amino acids. In nucleotides, the CDR3 is TGTGCCTGGGACAGACTAGCTCTCGGAGGCGATACGCAGTATTTT. It codes for CAWDRLALGGDTQYF.

V gene TRBV7-6 combines with J gene TRBJ1-2, with D unresolved. The length of the CDR3 is 13 residues. Trimming pared 2 bases from V and 6 bases from J, leaving 10 bases between. Looked up from germline, CDR1 is SGHVS and CDR2 is FNYEAQ. The CDR3 DNA reads TGTGCCAGCAGCTTAAGTACAGTAGATGGCTACACCTTC. It specifies CASSLSTVDGYTF.

V and J are TRBV10-1 and TRBJ1-4; 12 bases map to TRBD1. J lost 8 bases, V lost 1 base, and 17 bases had no gene match. Germline CDR1 is WNHNN and CDR2 is SYGVQD (reference sequence). This CDR3 region has 20 residues. CDR3 sequence reads: CASSEFVRGTGGTAAEKLFF. CDR3 nucleotide sequence: TGCGCCAGCAGTGAGTTCGTCCGCGGGACAGGGGGCACGGCGGCCGAAAAACTGTTTTTT.

The chain has TRBV5-1 and TRBJ2-1; no definite D call. This CDR3 spans 13 amino acids. CDR1 and CDR2 (germline): SGHRS, YFSETQ. V shed 4 bases and J shed 9 bases, with 14 bases lying between them. The CDR3 loop reads CASSRTADIEQFF. The CDR3 DNA reads as TGCGCCAGCAGCAGAACGGCGGATATTGAGCAGTTCTTC.

As regards this clone: The same CDR3 arises from other DNA sequences in this sample as well. The chain carries TRBV7-2 and TRBJ2-2; D is uncertain. The CDR3 covers 13 residues. Germline V gene data show CDR1 as SGHTA and CDR2 as FQGNSA. V lost 0 bases and J lost 5, with 4 bases in between. CDR3 region: CASSLALTGELFF. CDR3 DNA sequence: TGTGCCAGCAGCTTAGCTCTGACCGGGGAGCTGTTTTTT.

The J gene is TRBJ2-7, the V gene TRBV11-2; 8 nucleotides line up with TRBD2. Germline V gene data show CDR1 as SGHAT and CDR2 as FQNNGV. Trimming at V came to 1 base and at J to 4 bases, leaving 9 bases not matched to a gene. The CDR3 covers 16 residues. This CDR3 is CASSLAPGSGNYEQYF. DNA for the CDR3: TGTGCCAGCAGCTTAGCCCCCGGTAGCGGGAATTACGAGCAGTACTTC.

This clone was found a few times. The rearrangement uses TRBV18 and TRBJ1-5; D unclear. The CDR3 covers 13 residues. CDR1 is KGHSH and CDR2 is LQKENI in the germline V gene. Deletions cut 6 bases from V and 1 base from J, with 7 bases between. DNA for the CDR3: TGTGCCAGCTCCCCAAGCAGCAATCAGCCCCAGCATTTT. This sequence encodes CASSPSSNQPQHF.

The chain has TRBV7-2 and TRBJ2-5; weak D call: TRBD1 (5 bases). Germline V CDR1 and CDR2: SGHTA, FQGNSA. This CDR3 region has 13 residues. Deletions cut 5 bases from V and 2 bases from J, with 9 bases between. DNA of the CDR3: TGTGCCAGCAGCCCGGACATTCAAGAGACCCAGTACTTC. Its translation is CASSPDIQETQYF.

CDR3 bases: TGTGCCAGCAGCTTAGAGGCCAGAGGGACTGAAGCTTTCTTT. This translates into CASSLEARGTEAFF. The chain recombines TRBV7-6 with TRBJ1-1; D not certain. The CDR3 runs to 14 residues. V was cut by 1 base and J by 5 bases, with 11 bases left in between. CDR1 SGHVS and CDR2 FNYEAQ come from the germline V gene.

This chain links TRBV15 with TRBJ1-4; D perhaps matches TRBD1 (6 bases). Trimming stripped 2 bases from V and 0 bases from J, with 10 bases between. From germline, CDR1 is LNHNV and CDR2 YYDKDF (reference sequence). The CDR3 sequence is 16 residues long. The CDR3 spells CATSRPGTPTNEKLFF. The CDR3 DNA reads TGTGCCACCAGCAGACCGGGGACACCAACTAATGAAAAACTGTTTTTT.

The DNA for the CDR3 is TGTGCCAGCAGCATTACCGGGACAGGGTACTCACCCCTCCACTTT. Protein product: CASSITGTGYSPLHF. This chain links TRBV14 with TRBJ1-6; 9 nucleotides line up with TRBD1. V lost 5 bases and J lost 10; bases outside the gene matches: 9. CDR1 and CDR2 (germline): SGHDN, FVKESK. The CDR3 has 15 amino acids.

The chain combines TRBV6-1 with TRBJ1-5; no firm D call. Germline CDR1 MNHNS, CDR2 SASEGT. The V end was cut by 6 bases, the J end by 4 bases, with 13 bases between. The CDR3 is 14 amino acids. The CDR3 coding sequence is TGTGCCAGCAGCACGTATAGCCCAAATCAGCCCCAGCATTTT. Its translation: CASSTYSPNQPQHF.

This clone was counted once. The chain links TRBV29-1 to TRBJ1-4, with a weak D call TRBD1 (5 bases). Per the germline V gene, CDR1 is SQVTM and CDR2 is ANQGSEA. CDR3 length: 12 amino acids. CDR3 sequence reads: CSSLDSNEKLFF. DNA of the CDR3: TGCAGTTCTCTCGACAGCAATGAAAAACTGTTTTTT.

The V and J genes are TRBV4-2 and TRBJ2-3; 8 bases match TRBD2. The length of the CDR3 is 15 residues. Germline loops: CDR1 LGHNA, CDR2 YNFKEQ. After removal of 3 bases from V and 5 bases from J, the junction contained 7 bases not matched to a gene. CDR3 in amino acids: CASSQGLGGVDTQYF. CDR3 coding DNA: TGTGCCAGCAGCCAGGGACTAGGAGGGGTAGATACGCAGTATTTT.

The V and J genes are TRBV5-6 and TRBJ1-4; TRBD1 matches at 7 bases. This CDR3 is 14 amino acids long. Germline CDR1 SGHDT, CDR2 YYEEEE. V dropped 3 bases and J dropped 3; count of bases not matched to a gene: 2. Here the CDR3 DNA reads TGTGCCAGCAGCTGGACAGGCCCTAATGAAAAACTGTTTTTT. Translating gives CASSWTGPNEKLFF.

This clone was observed a single time. This rearrangement joins TRBV13 to TRBJ2-5; D not resolved. The CDR3 runs to 14 residues. The V and J ends lost 2 bases and 5 bases respectively, with 12 bases between them. The V gene's germline CDR1 is PRHDT and CDR2 FYEKMQ (reference sequence). This CDR3 reads CASSLRARGETQYF. In DNA form, the CDR3 reads TGTGCCAGCAGCTTAAGAGCGCGCGGCGAGACCCAGTACTTC.

This chain joins TRBV7-2 and TRBJ2-3, with D perhaps TRBD2 (6 bases). CDR3 length equals 13 residues. Trimming stripped 8 bases from V and 2 bases from J, with 11 bases between. Germline CDR1 and CDR2: SGHTA and FQGNSA. In DNA form, the CDR3 reads TGTGCCAGCGGGAGGCACTCCACAGATACGCAGTATTTT. This translates into CASGRHSTDTQYF.